This entry lists 22 T cell receptor beta chains sequenced from one sample in a study of blood T cells in healthy people across ages. Primed by a sample-barcoded 5' primer and a J-beta primer mix, a second PCR proceeded for about 6 to 12 cycles. A single record per CDR3 protein comes from TCRdb applying MiXCR to the 5' RACE reads. The sample consists of 1.5 million to 2 million distinct CDR3 sequences, 28% of them appearing once. The sample consisted of blood. The receptors stem from a woman aged 30 to 39 in good health.

The gene calls are TRBV24-1 and TRBJ1-6, with D maybe TRBD1 (5 bases). In germline, CDR1 is KGHDR, CDR2 SFDVKD. There are 14 residues in the CDR3. Trimming pared 3 bases from V and 13 bases from J, leaving 15 bases between. The CDR3 coding sequence is TGTGCCACCAGTGATCACGGCCGGGACTCGCCCCTCCACTTT. Translating it yields CATSDHGRDSPLHF.

This clonotype has only a few counts. The chain carries TRBV5-1 and TRBJ1-2; D perhaps matches TRBD1 (6 bases). The ends were cut back, 2 bases at V and 2 bases at J, with 13 bases in the middle. Germline V gene data show CDR1 as SGHRS and CDR2 as YFSETQ. There are 15 residues in the CDR3. The CDR3 region is CASSFWGRENYGYTF. In DNA, the CDR3 is TGCGCCAGCAGCTTTTGGGGGCGAGAAAACTATGGCTACACCTTC.

The chain recombines TRBV11-2 with TRBJ2-7, with D possibly TRBD2 on 6 matching bases. The tail of the sequence fits TRBJ2-5 better, so the J call may be wrong. Germline values: CDR1 SGHAT, CDR2 FQNNGV. This CDR3 is built from 12 residues. CDR3 protein: CASTNGGVTQYF. In DNA form, the CDR3 reads TGTGCCAGCACCAACGGGGGAGTGACCCAGTACTTC.

The rearrangement uses TRBV5-8 and TRBJ1-1, with D tentatively TRBD1 (5 bases). The CDR3 loop spans 17 amino acids. V was shortened by 3 bases and J by 1 base, with 19 bases between the two germline ends. Germline CDR1 SGHTS, CDR2 YDEGEE. The CDR3 region has the DNA TGTGCCAGCAGCTCTCGGGACCAAGCGGGAGCGAACACTGAAGCTTTCTTT. Translated, it gives CASSSRDQAGANTEAFF. The variable domain in full, completed from reference TRBV5-8 and TRBJ1-1, reads EAGVTQSPTHLIKTRGQQATLRCSPISGHTSVYWYQQALGLGLQFLLWYDEGEERNRGNFPPRFSGRQFPNYSSELNVNALELEDSALYLCASSSRDQAGANTEAFFGQGTRLTVV.

The chain joins TRBV12-3 or TRBV12-4 to TRBJ1-3; tentatively, D is TRBD1 (5 bases). The CDR3 runs 13 residues. V was cut by 8 bases and J by 4 bases, with 12 bases left in between. The CDR3, as DNA: TGTGCCAGCCTTCGGGCAGGGGGAAACACCATATATTTT. Residues: CASLRAGGNTIYF.

This clonotype was detected ten times or more. This sequence joins TRBV7-2 and TRBJ2-7, with a tentative D call TRBD2 (6 bases). CDR3 length equals 15 residues. Trimming stripped 4 bases from V and 6 bases from J, with 19 bases between. Per germline, CDR1 SGHTA and CDR2 FQGNSA. CDR3 in amino acids: CASSSPSGTLSEQYF. The CDR3 region has the DNA TGTGCCAGCAGCTCCCCTTCTGGGACTCTCTCCGAGCAGTACTTC.

About this clonotype: The junction shows a germline mismatch at one end, possibly a read error. V usage is TRBV5-1 and J usage is TRBJ2-6; tentative D call: TRBD1 (6 bases). Germline V gene lookup returns CDR1 SGHRS and CDR2 YFSETQ. The CDR3 extends over 17 amino acids. CDR3 DNA sequence: TGCGCCGGCAGCTTGGCCCTAACAGGGACTGGGGCCAACGTCCTGACTTTC. Protein: CAGSLALTGTGANVLTF.

The V and J genes are TRBV19 and TRBJ2-5, with 9 bases lining up with TRBD1. Trimming removed 5 bases from V and 11 bases from J; junction bases left unmatched: 12. The CDR3 totals 14 residues. The V gene's germline CDR1 is LNHDA and CDR2 SQIVND (reference sequence). This chain's CDR3 is CASSPPDRGFEQYF. CDR3 sequence (DNA): TGTGCCAGTAGTCCCCCGGACAGGGGCTTTGAGCAGTACTTC.

The chain links TRBV29-1 to TRBJ1-1, with D perhaps matching TRBD1 (6 bases). The germline gives CDR1 SQVTM, CDR2 ANQGSEA. The V end lost 0 bases, the J end lost 5 bases, and 16 bases lay between the germline ends. The CDR3 is 15 amino acids. The CDR3 DNA is TGCAGCGTTGAAGATCCAGGCAGGGGCGCAACTGAAGCTTTCTTT. Its translation is CSVEDPGRGATEAFF.

This clonotype was counted only a few times. The chain couples TRBV20-1 to TRBJ1-5, with D possibly being TRBD1 (6 bases). V lost 1 base and J 0 bases, leaving 13 bases between the germline ends. The CDR3 runs to 16 residues. Germline-derived CDR1 and CDR2 are DFQATT and SNEGSKA (reference sequence). The CDR3 DNA sequence: TGCAGTGCTAGAGGTGGCAGGGGCCATAGCAATCAGCCCCAGCATTTT. Translated: CSARGGRGHSNQPQHF.

The sample holds many counts of this clonotype. This rearrangement joins TRBV20-1 to TRBJ2-5, with D tentatively TRBD2 (6 bases). V was trimmed by 6 bases and J by 2 bases, leaving 16 bases between them. CDR1 and CDR2 (germline): DFQATT, SNEGSKA (reference sequence). The CDR3 length is 14 residues. Here the CDR3 DNA reads TGCAGTGCCCAGATTAGCGGATGGCAAGAGACCCAGTACTTC. As protein: CSAQISGWQETQYF.

This clonotype was found a few times. This chain uses TRBV3-1 with TRBJ2-7; 9 bases fit TRBD2. The V gene end was trimmed by 8 bases and the J gene end by 2 bases; junction bases not matched to a gene: 4. Looked up from germline, CDR1 is LGHDT and CDR2 is YNNKEL (reference sequence). The CDR3 is 13 amino acids. The CDR3 loop reads CASGAGGPYEQYF. In nucleotides, the CDR3 is TGTGCCAGCGGCGCGGGAGGGCCCTACGAGCAGTACTTC.

This clonotype was detected many times. One end of the junction is discordant with germline, which a read error may explain. The rearrangement uses TRBV5-1 and TRBJ2-7; no reliable D call. Germline V lookup: CDR1 SGHRS, CDR2 YFSETQ. The CDR3 extends over 11 amino acids. DNA of the CDR3: TGTGCCAGCAGCTTAAAGTCCGAGCAGTACTTC. It encodes CASSLKSEQYF.

This rearrangement joins TRBV5-1 to TRBJ2-7; a possible D gene is TRBD2 (6 bases). Deletions cut 4 bases from V and 5 bases from J, with 16 bases between. Germline values: CDR1 SGHRS, CDR2 YFSETQ. The CDR3 covers 14 residues. The CDR3, as DNA: TGCGCCAGCAGCCGGTCGTACGGGAGCAACGAGCAGTACTTC. It yields the protein CASSRSYGSNEQYF. Full variable domain (remainder filled in from reference TRBV5-1 and TRBJ2-7): KAGVTQTPRYLIKTRGQQVTLSCSPISGHRSVSWYQQTPGQGLQFLFEYFSETQRNKGNFPGRFSGRQFSNSRSEMNVSTLELGDSALYLCASSRSYGSNEQYFGPGTRLTVT.

This clonotype was counted many times. V gene TRBV6-6 combines with J gene TRBJ2-7, with D maybe TRBD2 (6 bases). Germline CDR1 MNHNY, CDR2 SVGAGI (reference sequence). This CDR3 is built from 14 residues. Trimming pared 5 bases from V and 5 bases from J, leaving 16 bases between. The CDR3 nucleotides are TGTGCCAGCAGTCCTCTGGGTAGCGGCCACGAGCAGTACTTC. It encodes CASSPLGSGHEQYF.

CDR3 sequence reads: CASSQVSGRVAYEQYF. CDR3 in DNA: TGTGCCAGCAGCCAGGTCTCGGGACGGGTCGCCTACGAGCAGTACTTC. The chain recombines TRBV14 with TRBJ2-7; D possibly uses TRBD1 or TRBD2 (5 bases each). The ends were cut back, 3 bases at V and 2 bases at J, with 17 bases in the middle. Germline V gene data show CDR1 as SGHDN and CDR2 as FVKESK. This CDR3 region has 16 residues.

With regard to this clonotype: Sequence at one end of the junction differs from germline and may be a read error. The chain employs TRBV5-7 and TRBJ2-5, with D possibly matching TRBD2 (5 bases). TRBV5-7 is filed as an ORF, its function uncertain. CDR3 size: 14 residues. DNA for the CDR3: TGTGCCTGCAGCTTGGTGTACGGGAAAGAGACCCAGTACTTC. Its translation: CACSLVYGKETQYF.

This clonotype was counted between two and nine times. This rearrangement joins TRBV7-2 to TRBJ1-5; a weak D match, TRBD1 (6 bases). The CDR3 sequence is 15 residues long. Trimming took 3 bases from V and 5 from J, leaving 14 bases between them. CDR1 is SGHTA, CDR2 FQGNSA, per germline. CDR3 nucleotide sequence: TGTGCCAGCAGCTTCTCCAGGGGAGGGGATCAGCCCCAGCATTTT. This sequence encodes CASSFSRGGDQPQHF.

The chain combines TRBV2 with TRBJ2-3, with D unclear. V gave up 6 bases and J gave up 6 bases, with 10 bases separating them. CDR1 and CDR2 from the germline V gene are SNHLY and FYNNEI. The CDR3 loop spans 12 amino acids. The DNA for the CDR3 is TGTGCCAGCAGACAATTCCCCGATACGCAGTATTTT. This encodes CASRQFPDTQYF.

Only a few counts were recorded for this clonotype. The chain carries TRBV27 and TRBJ2-1; 8 bases are shared with TRBD2. V trimming: 2 bases; J trimming: 13 bases; junction bases outside the gene matches: 10. CDR3 size: 14 residues. The V gene's germline CDR1 is MNHEY and CDR2 SMNVEV (reference sequence). The CDR3, as DNA: TGTGCCAGCAGTTTAGGAGGACTAGCCGGGCAACAGTTCTTC. As protein: CASSLGGLAGQQFF.

This clonotype has ten or more counts. The CDR3 protein is CAISEWREAETQYF. Here the CDR3 DNA reads TGTGCCATCAGTGAGTGGCGGGAGGCGGAGACCCAGTACTTC. The rearrangement uses TRBV10-3 and TRBJ2-5, with 8 bases lining up with TRBD2. The ends lost 1 base at V and 5 bases at J; junction bases unmatched: 3. Germline V lookup: CDR1 ENHRY, CDR2 SYGVKD. This CDR3 is built from 14 residues.

The chain couples TRBV28 to TRBJ1-4; 9 nucleotides align to TRBD1. The CDR3 covers 15 residues. From germline, CDR1 is MDHEN and CDR2 SYDVKM. The V and J ends lost 6 bases and 7 bases, in that order; junction bases with no gene match: 9. DNA for the CDR3: TGTGCCAGCAGGGCACCGGGACAGGGTGGTGAAAAACTGTTTTTT. Amino acids: CASRAPGQGGEKLFF.